These 4 T cell receptor beta chains were sequenced from one sample in a study of T cell responses to AZD1222 COVID-19 vaccine. Clones were read by immunoSEQ multiplex PCR, and TCRdb kept only the in-frame ones, dropping some. This table holds 85,000 to 90,000 clones, roughly 88% found once. Sequencing used peripheral blood, obtained on day 0 of AZD1222 vaccination. These receptors originate from an adult in good health.

The chain has TRBV19 and TRBJ1-5, with 7 bases that match TRBD1. After removal of 8 bases from V and 2 bases from J, the junction contained 6 bases not matched to a gene. Germline CDR1 reads LNHDA; CDR2 reads SQIVND (reference sequence). This CDR3 is 14 amino acids long. The CDR3 sequence is CASQQGLRNQPQHF. The DNA for the CDR3 is TGTGCCAGTCAACAGGGGCTCCGCAATCAGCCCCAGCATTTT.

The chain employs TRBV5-6 and TRBJ1-2; maybe TRBD1 (6 bases). This CDR3 comprises 15 residues. The V end was cut by 5 bases, the J end by 0 bases, with 14 bases between. CDR1 and CDR2 from the germline V gene are SGHDT and YYEEEE. The CDR3: CASSYRDISNYGYTF. The CDR3 coding sequence is TGTGCCAGCAGTTACCGGGACATTTCTAACTATGGCTACACCTTC.

The genes are TRBV29-1 and TRBJ2-7, with 7 bases that match TRBD1. Trimming took 4 bases from V and 3 from J; bases not matched to a gene: 6. The germline gives CDR1 SQVTM, CDR2 ANQGSEA. The CDR3 has 13 amino acids. The CDR3 loop is CSVARDSNYEQYF. CDR3 DNA: TGCAGCGTTGCCCGGGACAGTAACTACGAGCAGTACTTC.

The gene calls are TRBV18 and TRBJ2-7; 7 nucleotides line up with TRBD1. The CDR3 consists of 16 residues. Losses at the gene ends were 4 bases for V and 4 bases for J; bases not matched to a gene: 13. Per germline, CDR1 KGHSH and CDR2 LQKENI. CDR3 in amino acids: CASSRDSGGLSYEQYF. The CDR3 bases are TGTGCCAGCTCACGGGACAGTGGGGGCCTATCTTACGAGCAGTACTTC. Full variable domain (rest looked up from reference TRBV18 and TRBJ2-7): NAGVMQNPRHLVRRRGQEARLRCSPMKGHSHVYWYRQLPEEGLKFMVYLQKENIIDESGMPKERFSAEFPKEGPSILRIQQVVRGDSAAYFCASSRDSGGLSYEQYFGPGTRLTVT.